This T cell receptor beta chain stems from a study of beta chain features in type 1 diabetes. Findings of the study overall: Equally in patients and controls, shorter templates might have been favored by PCR. Moderately but significantly shorter TCRB CDR3s were found in Type 1 diabetes patients in all four CD4+ subsets.

The CDR3 covers 13 residues. V was pared by 5 bases and J by 1 base, with 7 bases between. Germline CDR1 reads SEHNR; CDR2 reads FQNEAQ (reference sequence). TCRB transcripts that were expressed got sequenced, as all of the isolated RNA had been reverse transcribed. The protocol was immunoSEQ multiplex PCR, while the TCRdb copy is restricted to in-frame clones and leaves out a portion. The sample holds over 150,000 clones, less than 9.5% seen once. This clone was recorded a few times. Antigen: not known. The sequence derives from a woman between 40 and 55 years old with type 1 diabetes. This rearrangement joins TRBV7-9 to TRBJ2-3; D is unresolved. The sequenced sample consisted of central memory CD4+ T cells from blood. CDR3 sequence: CASSNRGTDTQYF. As DNA, the CDR3 is TGTGCCAGCAGCAACCGGGGCACAGATACGCAGTATTTT.